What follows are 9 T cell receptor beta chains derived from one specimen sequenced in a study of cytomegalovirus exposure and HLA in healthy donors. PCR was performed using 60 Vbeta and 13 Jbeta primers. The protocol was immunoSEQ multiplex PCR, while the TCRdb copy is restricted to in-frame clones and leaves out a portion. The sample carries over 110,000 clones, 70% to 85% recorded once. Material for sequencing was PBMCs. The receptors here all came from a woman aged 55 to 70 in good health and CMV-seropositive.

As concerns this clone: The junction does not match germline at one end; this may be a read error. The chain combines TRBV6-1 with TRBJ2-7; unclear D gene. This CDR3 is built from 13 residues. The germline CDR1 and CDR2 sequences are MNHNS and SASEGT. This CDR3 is CASREDTSYEQYF. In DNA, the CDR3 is TGTGCCAGCAGGGAAGACACCTCCTACGAGCAGTACTTC.

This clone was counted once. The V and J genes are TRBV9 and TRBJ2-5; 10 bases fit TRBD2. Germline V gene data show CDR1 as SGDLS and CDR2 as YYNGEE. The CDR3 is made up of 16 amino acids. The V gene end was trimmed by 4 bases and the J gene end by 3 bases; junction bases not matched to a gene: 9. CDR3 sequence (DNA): TGTGCCAGCAGCCCCTCTAGCGGGAGAACGGAAGAGACCCAGTACTTC. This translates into CASSPSSGRTEETQYF.

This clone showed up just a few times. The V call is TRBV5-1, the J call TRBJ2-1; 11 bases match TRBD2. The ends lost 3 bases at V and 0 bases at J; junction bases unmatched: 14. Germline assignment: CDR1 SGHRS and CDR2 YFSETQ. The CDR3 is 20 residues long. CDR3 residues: CASSWVTSGNPSSSYNEQFF. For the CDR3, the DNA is TGCGCCAGCAGCTGGGTGACTAGCGGGAACCCCTCAAGCTCCTACAATGAGCAGTTCTTC.

CDR3 residues: CSASRGIQYF. The CDR3 region has the DNA TGCAGTGCTAGTAGGGGCATTCAGTACTTC. This chain uses TRBV20-1 with TRBJ2-4; a weak D match, TRBD1 (5 bases). With 3 bases removed from V and 9 bases from J, the gap between germline ends came to 6 bases. The germline V gene encodes CDR1 DFQATT and CDR2 SNEGSKA (reference sequence). CDR3 size: 10 residues.

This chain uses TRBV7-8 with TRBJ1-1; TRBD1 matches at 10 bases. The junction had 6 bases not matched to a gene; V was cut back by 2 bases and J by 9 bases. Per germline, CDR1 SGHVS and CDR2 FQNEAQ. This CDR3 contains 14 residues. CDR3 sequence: CASSLSVTGGKAFF. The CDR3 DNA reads TGTGCCAGCAGCTTATCTGTGACAGGGGGCAAAGCTTTCTTT.

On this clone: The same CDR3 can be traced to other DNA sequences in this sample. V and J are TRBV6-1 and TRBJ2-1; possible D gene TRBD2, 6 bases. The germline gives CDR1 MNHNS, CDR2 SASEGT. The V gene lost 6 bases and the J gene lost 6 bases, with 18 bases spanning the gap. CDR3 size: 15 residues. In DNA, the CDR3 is TGTGCCAGCAGCCTACCGGGTACTAGCTTCAATGAGCAGTTCTTC. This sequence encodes CASSLPGTSFNEQFF.

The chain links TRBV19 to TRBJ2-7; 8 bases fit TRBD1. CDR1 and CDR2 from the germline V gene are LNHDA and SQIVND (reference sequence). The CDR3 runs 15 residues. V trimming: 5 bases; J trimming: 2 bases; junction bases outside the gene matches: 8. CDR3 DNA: TGTGCCAGTAGTGTAGGACAGGGACAAACCTACGAGCAGTACTTC. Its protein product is CASSVGQGQTYEQYF. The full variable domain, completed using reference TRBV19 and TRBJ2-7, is DGGITQSPKYLFRKEGQNVTLSCEQNLNHDAMYWYRQDPGQGLRLIYYSQIVNDFQKGDIAEGYSVSREKKESFPLTVTSAQKNPTAFYLCASSVGQGQTYEQYFGPGTRLTVT.

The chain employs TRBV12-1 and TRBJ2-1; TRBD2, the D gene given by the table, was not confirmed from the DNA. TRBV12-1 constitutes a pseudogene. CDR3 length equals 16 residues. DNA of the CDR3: TGTGCCAGCAGCCACCTCCGGGAGGAGGTCTACAATGAGCAGTTCTTC. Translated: CASSHLREEVYNEQFF.

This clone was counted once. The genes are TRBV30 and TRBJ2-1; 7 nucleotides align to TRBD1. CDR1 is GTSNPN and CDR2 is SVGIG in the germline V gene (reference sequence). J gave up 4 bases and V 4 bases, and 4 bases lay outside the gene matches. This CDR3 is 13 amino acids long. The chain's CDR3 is CAWTGTDYNEQFF. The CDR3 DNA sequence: TGTGCCTGGACCGGGACAGATTACAATGAGCAGTTCTTC.